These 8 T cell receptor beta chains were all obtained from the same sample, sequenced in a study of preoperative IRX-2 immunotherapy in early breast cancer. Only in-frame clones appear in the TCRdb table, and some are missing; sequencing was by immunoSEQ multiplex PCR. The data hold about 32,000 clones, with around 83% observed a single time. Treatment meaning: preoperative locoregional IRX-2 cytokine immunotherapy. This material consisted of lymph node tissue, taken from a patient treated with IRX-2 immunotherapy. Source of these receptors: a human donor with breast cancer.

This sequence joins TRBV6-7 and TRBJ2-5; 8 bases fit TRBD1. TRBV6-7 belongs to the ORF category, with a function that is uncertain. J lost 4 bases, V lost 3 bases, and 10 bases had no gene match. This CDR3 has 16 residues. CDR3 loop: CASSYSGQGLLETQYF. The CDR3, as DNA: TGTGCCAGCAGTTATAGCGGACAGGGTCTTTTAGAGACCCAGTACTTC.

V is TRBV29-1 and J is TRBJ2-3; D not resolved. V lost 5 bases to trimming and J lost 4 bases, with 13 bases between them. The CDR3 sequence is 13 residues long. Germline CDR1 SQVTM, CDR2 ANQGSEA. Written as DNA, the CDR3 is TGCAGCGTTTTCGGCAGCTTCTCAGATACGCAGTATTTT. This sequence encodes CSVFGSFSDTQYF.

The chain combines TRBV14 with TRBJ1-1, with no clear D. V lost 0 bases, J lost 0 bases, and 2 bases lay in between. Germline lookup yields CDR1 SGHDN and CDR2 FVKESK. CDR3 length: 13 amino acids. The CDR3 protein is CASSQDLNTEAFF. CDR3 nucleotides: TGTGCCAGCAGCCAAGATTTGAACACTGAAGCTTTCTTT.

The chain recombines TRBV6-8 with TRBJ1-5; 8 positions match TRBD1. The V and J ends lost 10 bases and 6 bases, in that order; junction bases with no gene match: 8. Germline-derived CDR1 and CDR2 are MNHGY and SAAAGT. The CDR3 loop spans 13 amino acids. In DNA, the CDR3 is TGTGCCATCAGGGGACAGGCCGGTCAGCCCCAGCATTTT. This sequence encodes CAIRGQAGQPQHF.

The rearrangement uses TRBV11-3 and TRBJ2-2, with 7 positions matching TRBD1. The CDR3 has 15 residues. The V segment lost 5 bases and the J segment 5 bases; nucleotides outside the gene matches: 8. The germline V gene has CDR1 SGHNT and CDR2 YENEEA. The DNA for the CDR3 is TGTGCCAGCAGCCGGACAGGAGGATATACCGGGGAGCTGTTTTTT. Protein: CASSRTGGYTGELFF.

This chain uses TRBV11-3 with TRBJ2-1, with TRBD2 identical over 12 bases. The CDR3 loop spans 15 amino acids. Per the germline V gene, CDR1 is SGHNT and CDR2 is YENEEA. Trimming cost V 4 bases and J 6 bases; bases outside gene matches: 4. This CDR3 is CASSSGLAGGNEQFF. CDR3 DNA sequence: TGTGCCAGCAGCTCGGGACTAGCGGGCGGCAATGAGCAGTTCTTC. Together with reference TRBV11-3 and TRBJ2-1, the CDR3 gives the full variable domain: EAGVVQSPRYKIIEKKQPVAFWCNPISGHNTLYWYLQNLGQGPELLIRYENEEAVDDSQLPKDRFSAERLKGVDSTLKIQPAELGDSAVYLCASSSGLAGGNEQFFGPGTRLTVL.

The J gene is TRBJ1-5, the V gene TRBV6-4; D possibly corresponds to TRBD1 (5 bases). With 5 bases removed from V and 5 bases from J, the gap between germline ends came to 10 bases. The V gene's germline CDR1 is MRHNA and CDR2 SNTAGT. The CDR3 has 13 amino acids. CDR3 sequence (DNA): TGTGCCAGCAGTAGCAGGGAAGATCAGCCCCAGCATTTT. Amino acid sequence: CASSSREDQPQHF.

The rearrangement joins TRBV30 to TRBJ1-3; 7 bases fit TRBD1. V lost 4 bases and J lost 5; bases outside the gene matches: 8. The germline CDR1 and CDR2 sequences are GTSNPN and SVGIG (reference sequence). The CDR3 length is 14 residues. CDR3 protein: CAWNFGTVRNTIYF. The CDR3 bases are TGTGCCTGGAACTTCGGGACAGTTCGAAACACCATATATTTT.